This T cell receptor beta chain was obtained from a study of OX40 agonist ivuxolimab in advanced cancers. To note about this clone: Its antigen is not identified.

The germline CDR1 and CDR2 sequences are SGHRS and YFSETQ. The CDR3 consists of 15 residues. V was trimmed by 0 bases and J by 0 bases, leaving 9 bases between them. Study-level points and caveats: At 0.1-3.0 mg/kg, partial responders had clonal expansion among the lowest observed.

TCRdb's copy holds only in-frame clones and misses some; the assay was immunoSEQ multiplex PCR. Of around 20,000 clones in the sample, 74% were seen once. The sequencing used CD4+ or CD8+ T cells sorted from blood, collected in a trial of the OX40 agonist ivuxolimab. This sequence joins TRBV5-1 and TRBJ1-1; D unclear. This TCR derives from an adult with an advanced solid tumor such as melanoma, head and neck, liver or kidney cancer. The CDR3 sequence: CASSLDPSLNTEAFF. The CDR3 DNA follows: TGCGCCAGCAGCTTGGATCCCAGTCTGAACACTGAAGCTTTCTTT.